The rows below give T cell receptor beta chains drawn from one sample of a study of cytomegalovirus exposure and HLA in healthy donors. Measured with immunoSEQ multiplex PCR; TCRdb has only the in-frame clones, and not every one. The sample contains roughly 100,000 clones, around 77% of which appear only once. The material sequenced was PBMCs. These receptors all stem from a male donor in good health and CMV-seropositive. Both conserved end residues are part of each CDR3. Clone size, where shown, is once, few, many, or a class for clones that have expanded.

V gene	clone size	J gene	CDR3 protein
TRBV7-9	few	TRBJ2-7	CASSSLGEHEQYF
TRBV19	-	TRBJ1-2	CASSGGIVGGHGYTF
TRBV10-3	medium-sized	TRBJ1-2	CAMQPSSTLGYTF
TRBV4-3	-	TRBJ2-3	CASSDGRGGDTQYF
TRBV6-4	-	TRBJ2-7	CASSYQGAPNEQYF
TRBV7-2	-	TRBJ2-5	CASSRGTVETQYF
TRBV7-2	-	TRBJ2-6	CASSFLKAGANGLTF
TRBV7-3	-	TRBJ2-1	CASSRWGGQGYNEQFF
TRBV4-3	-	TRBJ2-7	CASSPRLAGVVEQYF
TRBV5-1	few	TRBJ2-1	CASSLAGSYNEQFF
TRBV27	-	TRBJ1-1	CASSVRGQGNTEAFF
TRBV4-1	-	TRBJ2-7	CASSQLVASGTYEQYF
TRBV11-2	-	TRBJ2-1	CASSSLRGSNEQFF
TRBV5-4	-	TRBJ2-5	CASSSPGTGQMYF
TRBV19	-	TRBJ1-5	CASSISTGGPNQPQHF
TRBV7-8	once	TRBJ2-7	CASSSPVAGPYEQYF
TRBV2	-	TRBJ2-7	CASEEPLTSGRTVSYEQYF
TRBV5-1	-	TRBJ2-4	CASSLEGTVDKNSQYF
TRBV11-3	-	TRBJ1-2	CASSSDRGYGYTF
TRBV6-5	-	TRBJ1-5	CASSRGFNQPQHF
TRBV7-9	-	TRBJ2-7	CASSPRLAGGNEQYF
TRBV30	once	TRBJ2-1	CAWSRDSPYNEQFF
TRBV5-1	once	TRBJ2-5	CASKWGAGGGETQYF
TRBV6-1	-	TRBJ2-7	CASTHASGYEQYF
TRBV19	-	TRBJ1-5	CASSTGAEQPQHF
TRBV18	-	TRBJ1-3	CASSPPGGVGNTIYF
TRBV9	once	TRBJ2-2	CASSLGLLNTGELFF
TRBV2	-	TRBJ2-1	CASTSSGTYNEQFF
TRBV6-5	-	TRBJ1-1	CASGGGGGGAFF
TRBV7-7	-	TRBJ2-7	CASRRGPPGLAGGRNEQYF
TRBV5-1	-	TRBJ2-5	CASSLDAVETQYF
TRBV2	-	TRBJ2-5	CASTLRDRKLGETQYF
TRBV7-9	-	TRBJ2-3	CSSSLGYGTASTDTQYF